This T cell receptor (beta chain) is drawn from a study of blood T cell repertoires in COVID-19. Profiling relied on immunoSEQ multiplex PCR, and the TCRdb table lists in-frame clones only, not all of them. The table has approximately 32,000 clones, more than 75% seen once. V was clipped by 5 bases and J by 2 bases; unmatched bases: 6. Germline CDR1 is SGHTA and CDR2 is FQGNSA. This CDR3 is 15 amino acids long. Material: peripheral blood. This TCR came from a man aged 55 to 70 with active COVID-19. V gene TRBV7-2 combines with J gene TRBJ1-3; 7 bases line up with TRBD1. CDR3 coding DNA: TGTGCCAGCAGCCCCCGACAGGGCCCTGGAAACACCATATATTTT. It specifies CASSPRQGPGNTIYF.